The 30 T cell receptor beta chains reported below all come from one sample, sequenced in a study of cytomegalovirus exposure and HLA in healthy donors. The assay was immunoSEQ multiplex PCR, and TCRdb's table has in-frame clones only and misses some. The top ten clones hold 11% to 15% of a sample with a few hundred thousand clones, roughly 84% of them seen once. Source material: PBMCs. Receptor source: a woman aged 30 to 39 in good health and CMV-seropositive.

The chain employs TRBV5-1 and TRBJ2-7, with a tentative D call TRBD2 (6 bases). This CDR3 region has 15 residues. Trimming left V 5 bases short and J 1 base short, with 16 bases between. From germline, CDR1 is SGHRS and CDR2 YFSETQ. DNA of the CDR3: TGCGCCAGCAGGGAGGGATACAGCAATTCCTACGAGCAGTACTTC. As protein: CASREGYSNSYEQYF.

The chain combines TRBV7-6 with TRBJ1-1, with 10 bases lining up with TRBD1. The CDR3 contains 17 residues. The trim removed 2 bases at V and 4 bases at J, leaving 10 bases unmatched. Per germline, CDR1 SGHVS and CDR2 FNYEAQ. CDR3 DNA sequence: TGTGCCAGCAGCTTAAACTCCCCCGGGACAGGGGTCACTGAAGCTTTCTTT. Amino acid sequence: CASSLNSPGTGVTEAFF.

A few counts support this clone. The chain links TRBV4-3 to TRBJ2-1, with D maybe TRBD2 (5 bases). CDR3 length: 16 residues. CDR1 is LGHNA and CDR2 is YSLEER in the germline V gene. V lost 0 bases, J lost 4 bases, and 13 bases lay in between. The CDR3 DNA sequence: TGCGCCAGCAGCCAAGATGGAAGCGGCTTATACAATGAGCAGTTCTTC. Protein: CASSQDGSGLYNEQFF.

To note about this clone: This sample also contains other DNA sequences that code for the same CDR3. The V and J genes are TRBV5-1 and TRBJ2-7; D is tentatively TRBD1 or TRBD2 (5 bases each). The CDR3 length is 13 residues. CDR1 is SGHRS, CDR2 YFSETQ, per germline. V was trimmed by 7 bases and J by 0 bases, leaving 11 bases between them. CDR3 protein: CASREGSSYEQYF. In DNA, the CDR3 is TGCGCCAGCCGCGAGGGGAGCTCCTACGAGCAGTACTTC. Full variable domain (remainder filled in from reference TRBV5-1 and TRBJ2-7): KAGVTQTPRYLIKTRGQQVTLSCSPISGHRSVSWYQQTPGQGLQFLFEYFSETQRNKGNFPGRFSGRQFSNSRSEMNVSTLELGDSALYLCASREGSSYEQYFGPGTRLTVT.

The chain joins TRBV7-2 to TRBJ2-1; no definite D call. The germline gives CDR1 SGHTA, CDR2 FQGNSA. This CDR3 has 13 amino acids. Trimming took off 2 bases at V and 9 bases at J, with 11 bases between the two ends. The CDR3, as DNA: TGTGCCAGCAGCTTAAATACCCGTCTTGAGCAGTTCTTC. Translating it yields CASSLNTRLEQFF.

This chain connects TRBV29-1 to TRBJ2-1; TRBD1 is a possible D gene (6 bases). The CDR3 sequence is 13 residues long. V gave up 3 bases and J gave up 2 bases, with 8 bases separating them. CDR1 SQVTM and CDR2 ANQGSEA come from the germline V gene. The CDR3: CSVDRTAYNEQFF. CDR3 DNA sequence: TGCAGCGTTGATCGGACAGCCTACAATGAGCAGTTCTTC.

There are a few counts of this clone. The chain's CDR3 is CAWSGELNSRVEKLFF. For the CDR3, the DNA is TGTGCCTGGAGTGGAGAACTAAACAGCCGAGTAGAAAAACTGTTTTTT. This chain connects TRBV30 to TRBJ1-4; D gene unclear. The V gene lost 1 base and the J gene lost 8 bases, with 20 bases spanning the gap. The CDR3 loop spans 16 amino acids. Germline values: CDR1 GTSNPN, CDR2 SVGIG (reference sequence).

The rearrangement links TRBV7-9 to TRBJ2-1, with a possible D match to TRBD2 (6 bases). The CDR3 is 14 residues long. V was shortened by 6 bases and J by 4 bases, with 13 bases between the two germline ends. Germline V gives CDR1 SEHNR, CDR2 FQNEAQ (reference sequence). DNA for the CDR3: TGTGCCAGCAGGGGGGGTAGCGGTTACAATGAGCAGTTCTTC. Amino acids: CASRGGSGYNEQFF.

J is TRBJ1-1 and V is TRBV29-1; D is possibly TRBD1 (6 bases). V lost 1 base, J lost 0 bases, and 15 bases lay in between. CDR1 SQVTM and CDR2 ANQGSEA come from the germline V gene. CDR3 length: 16 residues. CDR3 sequence reads: CSVEVRGNRMNTEAFF. The DNA for the CDR3 is TGCAGCGTTGAAGTAAGGGGGAATAGGATGAACACTGAAGCTTTCTTT.

This chain uses TRBV28 with TRBJ2-7, with D perhaps assigned TRBD1 or TRBD2 (5 bases each). Trimming pared 6 bases from V and 5 bases from J, leaving 14 bases between. CDR1 and CDR2 from the germline V gene are MDHEN and SYDVKM. The CDR3 has 13 residues. The CDR3 DNA reads TGTGCCAGCAGGGCAGTGGGGACCAACGAGCAGTACTTC. Protein sequence: CASRAVGTNEQYF.

V usage is TRBV4-2 and J usage is TRBJ1-1, with D possibly TRBD1 on 5 matching bases. Germline CDR1 LGHNA, CDR2 YNFKEQ. This CDR3 has 16 amino acids. Between the trimmed V and J ends, which lost 0 bases and 5 bases, there was a span of 16 bases. The CDR3 protein is CASSQDGRADKTEAFF. The CDR3 DNA reads TGTGCCAGCAGCCAAGATGGCAGGGCGGATAAAACTGAAGCTTTCTTT.

J is TRBJ1-5 and V is TRBV19, with D tentatively TRBD1 (5 bases). This CDR3 is 14 amino acids long. V lost 7 bases and J lost 15, with 25 bases in between. From germline, CDR1 is LNHDA and CDR2 SQIVND (reference sequence). The CDR3 here is CASIGGIGAGPMHF. For the CDR3, the DNA is TGTGCCAGTATAGGTGGAATTGGGGCAGGCCCAATGCATTTT. Full variable domain (outside the CDR3, taken from reference TRBV19 and TRBJ1-5): DGGITQSPKYLFRKEGQNVTLSCEQNLNHDAMYWYRQDPGQGLRLIYYSQIVNDFQKGDIAEGYSVSREKKESFPLTVTSAQKNPTAFYLCASIGGIGAGPMHFGDGTRLSIL.

This clone came up a few times. The chain has TRBV4-1 and TRBJ1-2, with no clear D. Germline-derived CDR1 and CDR2 are MGHRA and YSYEKL. CDR3 length: 12 residues. Trimming cost V 1 base and J 2 bases, with 2 bases left between them. Here the CDR3 reads CASSQGNYGYTF. The CDR3 coding sequence is TGCGCCAGCAGCCAAGGGAACTATGGCTACACCTTC.

The CDR3 nucleotides are TGTGCCATCAGTGAGGGAGGATTTGCGGGCACTGAAGCTTTCTTT. It codes for CAISEGGFAGTEAFF. The chain couples TRBV10-3 to TRBJ1-1; D is ambiguous. This CDR3 has 15 amino acids. The germline V gene encodes CDR1 ENHRY and CDR2 SYGVKD. V dropped 2 bases and J dropped 4 bases, with 14 bases sitting between them.

The table lists this clone with a few counts. The sample carries other DNA sequences with the same CDR3. CDR3: CASSYSGDQPQHF. The DNA for the CDR3 is TGTGCCAGCAGTTACTCGGGGGATCAGCCCCAGCATTTT. The gene calls are TRBV6-5 and TRBJ1-5, with D possibly matching TRBD1 (5 bases). The CDR3 covers 13 residues. Per the germline V gene, CDR1 is MNHEY and CDR2 is SVGAGI. Trimming removed 0 bases from V and 5 bases from J, with 5 bases in between.

V usage is TRBV6-5 and J usage is TRBJ1-1; D call uncertain. The CDR3 covers 15 residues. Trimming left V 0 bases short and J 3 bases short, with 11 bases between. CDR1 is MNHEY and CDR2 is SVGAGI in the germline V gene. The CDR3 protein is CASSYSSLQYTEAFF. DNA of the CDR3: TGTGCCAGCAGTTACTCGAGCTTACAGTACACTGAAGCTTTCTTT.

The J gene is TRBJ2-1, the V gene TRBV5-1; 9 bases are shared with TRBD1. CDR1 is SGHRS and CDR2 is YFSETQ in the germline V gene. The junction had 10 bases not matched to a gene; V was cut back by 3 bases and J by 3 bases. The length of the CDR3 is 17 residues. DNA of the CDR3: TGCGCCAGCAGCTGGACCGGGACAGGGCCGGGCTACAATGAGCAGTTCTTC. Encoded protein: CASSWTGTGPGYNEQFF.

The gene calls are TRBV5-1 and TRBJ1-5, with 8 positions matching TRBD1. The CDR3 sequence is 14 residues long. The V gene's germline CDR1 is SGHRS and CDR2 YFSETQ. The ends lost 5 bases at V and 7 bases at J; junction bases unmatched: 8. The CDR3 nucleotides are TGCGCCAGCAGACCGACAGGGGAAGGGCAGCCCCAGCATTTT. It translates to CASRPTGEGQPQHF.

In this sample, this clone turned up once. The CDR3, as DNA: TGTGCCAGCAGCCTTAGCACAGGGTTTGCAACTAATGAAAAACTGTTTTTT. It is translated as CASSLSTGFATNEKLFF. This chain links TRBV11-3 with TRBJ1-4; D is perhaps TRBD1 (6 bases). V gave up 5 bases and J gave up 0 bases, with 16 bases separating them. The CDR3 is 17 amino acids. Per the germline V gene, CDR1 is SGHNT and CDR2 is YENEEA.

In nucleotides, the CDR3 is TGCAGCGTTGGTTTTGGGGCAGAAGCTTTCTTT. The encoded protein is CSVGFGAEAFF. The chain is built from TRBV29-1 and TRBJ1-1; possibly TRBD1 for D (5 bases). Looked up from germline, CDR1 is SQVTM and CDR2 is ANQGSEA. There are 11 residues in the CDR3. Trimming removed 4 bases at V and 8 bases at J, with 11 bases between.

This chain uses TRBV27 with TRBJ2-1, with D maybe TRBD2 (6 bases). CDR1 and CDR2 from the germline V gene are MNHEY and SMNVEV (reference sequence). This CDR3 is built from 14 residues. With 8 bases removed from V and 3 bases from J, the gap between germline ends came to 14 bases. CDR3 coding DNA: TGTGCCAGCTCGGAGGGCCGGTACTACAATGAGCAGTTCTTC. This sequence encodes CASSEGRYYNEQFF.

The chain is built from TRBV28 and TRBJ1-5; D unresolved. V was pared by 8 bases and J by 0 bases, with 14 bases between. CDR1 is MDHEN and CDR2 is SYDVKM in the germline V gene. The CDR3 loop spans 15 amino acids. The CDR3 spells CASSVAEYSNQPQHF. In DNA, the CDR3 is TGTGCCAGCTCAGTGGCAGAGTATAGCAATCAGCCCCAGCATTTT.

By sample share, this clone is large. Other DNA variants within this sample encode the same CDR3. V is TRBV28 and J is TRBJ1-2, with TRBD1 matching 9 bases. Germline assignment: CDR1 MDHEN and CDR2 SYDVKM. J lost 6 bases, V lost 5 bases, and 4 bases had no gene match. The CDR3 is 13 amino acids. The CDR3 loop is CASSQTGGDGYTF. As DNA, the CDR3 is TGTGCCAGCAGTCAAACAGGGGGCGATGGCTACACCTTC.

The CDR3 sequence is CASSELGRLAKNIQYF. The DNA for the CDR3 is TGTGCCAGCAGTGAACTGGGCAGACTAGCCAAAAACATTCAGTACTTC. V is TRBV2 and J is TRBJ2-4, with D hard to call. V lost 2 bases, J lost 0 bases, and 11 bases lay in between. Per the germline V gene, CDR1 is SNHLY and CDR2 is FYNNEI. CDR3 length: 16 residues.

This clone has a single count. The chain couples TRBV28 to TRBJ1-2; D might be TRBD1 (5 bases). The CDR3 runs to 15 residues. Looked up from germline, CDR1 is MDHEN and CDR2 is SYDVKM. Between the trimmed V and J ends, which lost 2 bases and 8 bases, there was a span of 18 bases. The CDR3 sequence: CASSLRGMTSFGYTF. DNA for the CDR3: TGTGCCAGCAGTTTACGGGGGATGACCAGTTTCGGCTACACCTTC.

The rearrangement uses TRBV6-6 and TRBJ2-3; 12 bases line up with TRBD2. This CDR3 is built from 16 residues. Trimming cost V 4 bases and J 4 bases; bases outside gene matches: 6. The germline CDR1 and CDR2 sequences are MNHNY and SVGAGI (reference sequence). Here the CDR3 reads CASSSTSGRGADTQYF. For the CDR3, the DNA is TGTGCCAGCAGTTCGACTAGCGGGAGAGGTGCAGATACGCAGTATTTT.

V usage is TRBV25-1 and J usage is TRBJ2-1, with 7 nucleotides matching TRBD2. Germline V CDR1 and CDR2: MGHDK, SYGVNS. This CDR3 has 13 residues. V was clipped by 7 bases and J by 6 bases; unmatched bases: 6. The CDR3 region is CASIGGRANEQFF. CDR3 in DNA: TGTGCCAGCATAGGAGGGAGGGCCAATGAGCAGTTCTTC.

The rearrangement links TRBV5-1 to TRBJ1-2; no firm D call. The CDR3 consists of 13 residues. V dropped 4 bases and J dropped 2 bases, with 9 bases sitting between them. The germline gives CDR1 SGHRS, CDR2 YFSETQ. CDR3 bases: TGCGCCAGCAGCCGCGACACGAACTATGGCTACACCTTC. As protein: CASSRDTNYGYTF.

The CDR3 spells CSVILPSGQGAYGYTF. In DNA form, the CDR3 reads TGCAGCGTGATACTCCCCTCCGGACAGGGAGCATATGGCTACACCTTC. The rearrangement joins TRBV29-1 to TRBJ1-2, with TRBD1 identical over 8 bases. The V and J ends lost 6 bases and 5 bases, in that order; junction bases with no gene match: 17. This CDR3 spans 16 amino acids. CDR1 SQVTM and CDR2 ANQGSEA come from the germline V gene.

The genes are TRBV20-1 and TRBJ2-7; no definite D call. Germline V gene sequence: CDR1 DFQATT, CDR2 SNEGSKA (reference sequence). V was shortened by 3 bases and J by 3 bases, with 6 bases between the two germline ends. The CDR3 has 11 amino acids. The CDR3 sequence: CSARVNYEQYF. The CDR3 DNA sequence: TGCAGTGCTAGGGTAAACTACGAGCAGTACTTC.